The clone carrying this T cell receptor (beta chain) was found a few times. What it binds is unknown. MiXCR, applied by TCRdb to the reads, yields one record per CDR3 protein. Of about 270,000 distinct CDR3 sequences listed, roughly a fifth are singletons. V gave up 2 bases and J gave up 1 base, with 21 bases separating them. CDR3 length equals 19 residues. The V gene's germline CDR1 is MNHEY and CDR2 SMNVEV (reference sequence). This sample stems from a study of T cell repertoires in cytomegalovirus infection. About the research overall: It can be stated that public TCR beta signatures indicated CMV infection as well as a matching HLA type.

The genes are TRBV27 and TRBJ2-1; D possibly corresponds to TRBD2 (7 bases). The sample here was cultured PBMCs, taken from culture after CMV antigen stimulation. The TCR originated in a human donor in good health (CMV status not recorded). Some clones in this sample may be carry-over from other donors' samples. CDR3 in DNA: TGTGCCAGCAGTTTAGCGAGGGGGTTGAGGACTAGATCCTACAATGAGCAGTTCTTC. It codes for CASSLARGLRTRSYNEQFF.